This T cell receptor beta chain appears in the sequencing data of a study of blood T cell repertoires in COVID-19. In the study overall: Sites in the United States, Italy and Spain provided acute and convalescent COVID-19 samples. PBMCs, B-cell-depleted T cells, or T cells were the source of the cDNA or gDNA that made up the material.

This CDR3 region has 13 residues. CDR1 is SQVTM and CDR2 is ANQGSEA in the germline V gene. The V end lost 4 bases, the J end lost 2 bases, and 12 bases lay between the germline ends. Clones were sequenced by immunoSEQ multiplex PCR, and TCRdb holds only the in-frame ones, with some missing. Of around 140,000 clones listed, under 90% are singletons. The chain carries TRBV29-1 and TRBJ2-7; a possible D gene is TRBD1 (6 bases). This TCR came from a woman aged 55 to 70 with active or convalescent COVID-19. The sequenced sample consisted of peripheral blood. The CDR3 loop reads CSVAQGRTYEQYF. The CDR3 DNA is TGCAGCGTTGCCCAGGGGAGAACCTACGAGCAGTACTTC.